This T cell receptor beta chain was sequenced in a study of blood T cell repertoires in COVID-19. Looking at the study overall: The analysed material was cDNA or gDNA that came from T cells, B-cell-depleted T cells, or PBMCs.

The method was immunoSEQ multiplex PCR; TCRdb's version includes in-frame clones alone and lacks a portion of them. The table lists about 140,000 clones, approximately 80% of them singletons. This CDR3 is 13 amino acids long. Trimming pared 4 bases from V and 5 bases from J, leaving 6 bases between. In germline, CDR1 is ENHRY, CDR2 SYGVKD. Sequencing used peripheral blood. The receptor was isolated from a woman over 75 with active or convalescent COVID-19. This sequence joins TRBV10-3 and TRBJ1-6; TRBD1 might be the D (6 bases). In nucleotides, the CDR3 is TGTGCCATCAGTGGGGACAATAATTCACCCCTCCACTTT. Translated: CAISGDNNSPLHF.